The 8 T cell receptor beta chains listed next were all sequenced from one sample in a study of T cell responses to AZD1222 COVID-19 vaccine. Measured with immunoSEQ multiplex PCR; TCRdb has only the in-frame clones, and not every one. This sample has about 120,000 clones, with 90% to 95% found just once. Material: peripheral blood, obtained on day 0 of AZD1222 vaccination. Source of these receptors: an adult in good health.

The chain links TRBV19 to TRBJ2-5; no clear D gene. The germline V gene encodes CDR1 LNHDA and CDR2 SQIVND (reference sequence). Deletions cut 9 bases from V and 2 bases from J, with 13 bases between. The CDR3 runs 13 residues. This CDR3 reads CASRRAGQETQYF. In DNA, the CDR3 is TGTGCCAGCCGACGTGCCGGGCAAGAGACCCAGTACTTC.

The chain uses TRBV27 and TRBJ2-2; D is uncertain. The CDR3 is 13 amino acids. The germline V and J ends were trimmed by 3 bases and 1 base, with 3 bases remaining between them. From germline, CDR1 is MNHEY and CDR2 SMNVEV (reference sequence). This CDR3 reads CASSLRNTGELFF. The DNA of the CDR3 is TGTGCCAGCAGTTTGAGGAACACCGGGGAGCTGTTTTTT.

The genes are TRBV5-8 and TRBJ1-5; 7 nucleotides match TRBD1. CDR3 size: 14 residues. Germline V CDR1 and CDR2: SGHTS, YDEGEE. V was clipped by 5 bases and J by 4 bases; unmatched bases: 6. The CDR3 DNA reads as TGTGCCAGCAGATACAGGGGCCCGAATCAGCCCCAGCATTTT. This codes for CASRYRGPNQPQHF.

This clone has a single count. V is TRBV5-1 and J is TRBJ2-2, with D possibly TRBD1 on 6 matching bases. V shed 4 bases and J shed 3 bases, with 19 bases lying between them. CDR1 is SGHRS and CDR2 is YFSETQ in the germline V gene. CDR3 size: 17 residues. The CDR3 DNA is TGCGCCAGCAGCAATTTAAGGCCCCAGGGGTACACCGGGGAGCTGTTTTTT. This encodes CASSNLRPQGYTGELFF.

The chain links TRBV20-1 to TRBJ1-3; weak D call: TRBD1 (5 bases). CDR1 is DFQATT and CDR2 is SNEGSKA in the germline V gene (reference sequence). The CDR3 is made up of 11 amino acids. The CDR3 region is CSAVRGGTIYF. CDR3 bases: TGCAGCGCCGTGCGCGGGGGCACCATATATTTT.

The V call is TRBV5-1, the J call TRBJ1-2; D may be TRBD1 (6 bases). V was shortened by 0 bases and J by 2 bases, with 11 bases between the two germline ends. CDR3 length: 15 residues. CDR1 is SGHRS and CDR2 is YFSETQ in the germline V gene. Written as DNA, the CDR3 is TGCGCCAGCAGCTTGGGAGGGACACCCAACTATGGCTACACCTTC. It codes for CASSLGGTPNYGYTF.

The chain employs TRBV5-8 and TRBJ2-1; maybe TRBD2 (5 bases). Trimming shortened V by 0 bases and J by 7 bases, and 11 bases separated the two germline ends. The CDR3 length is 14 residues. Germline V gives CDR1 SGHTS, CDR2 YDEGEE. CDR3 loop: CASSLEILANEQFF. DNA of the CDR3: TGTGCCAGCAGCTTGGAAATTTTAGCGAATGAGCAGTTCTTC.

This chain links TRBV7-6 with TRBJ1-1; D uncertain. Deletions cut 2 bases from V and 2 bases from J, with 15 bases between. CDR1 and CDR2 (germline): SGHVS, FNYEAQ. This CDR3 is built from 16 residues. CDR3 loop: CASSLNLRGGNTEAFF. CDR3 coding DNA: TGTGCCAGCAGCTTAAATTTGAGAGGCGGCAACACTGAAGCTTTCTTT.